In this sample, the clone carrying this T cell receptor beta chain turned up many times. This specimen comes from a study of CD8+CD57+ T cells in acquired aplastic anemia. This CDR3 is built from 15 residues. Looked up from germline, CDR1 is MNHEY and CDR2 is SVGAGI. The V segment lost 5 bases and the J segment 6 bases; nucleotides outside the gene matches: 7. Genomic DNA was employed as the template in profiling TCR beta VDJ and CDR3. A single record per CDR3 protein comes from TCRdb applying MiXCR to the reads. The sample yields a few hundred thousand distinct CDR3 sequences, approximately 55% seen once.

The chain joins TRBV6-5 to TRBJ1-3; 10 positions agree with TRBD1. Sequencing input: sorted CD4+, CD8+, or CD8+CD57+ T cells (not recorded which) from PBMCs. The receptor was isolated from a human donor with severe aplastic anemia or a healthy control (not recorded which). CDR3 sequence: CASSLTGTGVNTIYF. CDR3 coding DNA: TGTGCCAGCAGTCTTACCGGGACAGGGGTAAACACCATATATTTT.